This T cell receptor (beta chain) was sequenced for a study of T cells in localized non-small cell lung cancer. The germline gives CDR1 MNHNS, CDR2 SASEGT. V shed 1 base and J shed 1 base, with 10 bases lying between them. The CDR3 runs to 16 residues. Clones were read by immunoSEQ multiplex PCR, and TCRdb kept only the in-frame ones, dropping some. The data hold 23,000 or so clones, with over 75% observed a single time. The sample consisted of peripheral blood, taken before any cancer treatment. The rearrangement links TRBV6-1 to TRBJ2-2; tentative D call: TRBD2 (6 bases). This TCR was sampled from a male donor older than 55 with stage I squamous cell lung carcinoma. In nucleotides, the CDR3 is TGTGCCAGCAGTGAAGTCCGGGGAGGGAACACCGGGGAGCTGTTTTTT. This gives the protein CASSEVRGGNTGELFF.